These 8 T cell receptor beta chains came from one sample sequenced in a study of blood T cell repertoires in COVID-19. The assay was immunoSEQ multiplex PCR, and TCRdb's table has in-frame clones only and misses some. The sample shows approximately 220,000 clones, 80% to 85% of them seen only once. The sequenced sample consisted of peripheral blood. The receptors were sampled from a man between 40 and 49 years old with acute or convalescent COVID-19.

The table lists this clone with a count of one. J is TRBJ1-1 and V is TRBV28, with D perhaps TRBD1 (5 bases). Trimming removed 5 bases from V and 13 bases from J, with 17 bases in between. The CDR3 extends over 12 amino acids. Germline V gene sequence: CDR1 MDHEN, CDR2 SYDVKM. The CDR3: CASSPRAGMDFF. The CDR3 DNA reads TGTGCCAGCAGTCCTAGGGCAGGGATGGATTTCTTT.

The chain is built from TRBV4-3 and TRBJ2-1; D unresolved. Germline lookup yields CDR1 LGHNA and CDR2 YSLEER. Trimming removed 3 bases from V and 0 bases from J, with 15 bases in between. The CDR3 spans 17 residues. The DNA of the CDR3 is TGCGCCAGCAGCCAGACGACTGTTAGTAGCTCCTACAATGAGCAGTTCTTC. It is translated as CASSQTTVSSSYNEQFF.

The rearrangement links TRBV18 to TRBJ1-5, with 7 bases aligning to TRBD1. Germline CDR1 and CDR2: KGHSH and LQKENI. The junction had 6 bases not matched to a gene; V was cut back by 2 bases and J by 2 bases. The CDR3 consists of 16 residues. The DNA of the CDR3 is TGTGCCAGCTCACCAAAGGGGGCGTATGGCAATCAGCCCCAGCATTTT. This gives the protein CASSPKGAYGNQPQHF.

J is TRBJ2-1 and V is TRBV27, with 9 positions matching TRBD2. In germline, CDR1 is MNHEY, CDR2 SMNVEV (reference sequence). The V segment lost 7 bases and the J segment 9 bases; nucleotides outside the gene matches: 16. This CDR3 is 16 amino acids long. As DNA, the CDR3 is TGTGCCAGCATCCTTTTAGCGGGAGAGGGTCCCGGTGAGCAGTTCTTC. Amino acid sequence: CASILLAGEGPGEQFF.

This clone was seen only a few times. V is TRBV18 and J is TRBJ2-7; 12 nucleotides align to TRBD2. V trimming: 4 bases; J trimming: 5 bases; junction bases outside the gene matches: 18. From germline, CDR1 is KGHSH and CDR2 LQKENI. This CDR3 has 19 amino acids. This CDR3 is CASSRSRASGRAIAHEQYF. The CDR3 bases are TGTGCCAGCTCACGGAGTAGAGCTAGCGGGAGGGCAATCGCCCACGAGCAGTACTTC.

The rearrangement uses TRBV7-6 and TRBJ1-1; 7 bases are a match to TRBD1. The CDR3 sequence is 15 residues long. Germline V gene lookup returns CDR1 SGHVS and CDR2 FNYEAQ. V dropped 5 bases and J dropped 4; count of bases not matched to a gene: 10. CDR3 in DNA: TGTGCCAGCAGCCCACAGACAGGGCCAGCCACTGAAGCTTTCTTT. It is translated as CASSPQTGPATEAFF.

CDR3 residues: CASSESSPRQGSGNTIYF. CDR3 DNA sequence: TGTGCCAGCAGTGAGAGTAGTCCGAGACAGGGTTCTGGAAACACCATATATTTT. The chain carries TRBV2 and TRBJ1-3; TRBD1 agrees at 7 bases. Trimming at V came to 3 bases and at J to 1 base, leaving 12 bases not matched to a gene. CDR3 length equals 18 residues. Germline values: CDR1 SNHLY, CDR2 FYNNEI.

The chain links TRBV5-5 to TRBJ1-6, with D perhaps matching TRBD1 (5 bases). Trimming stripped 2 bases from V and 8 bases from J, with 11 bases between. The length of the CDR3 is 14 residues. Germline loops: CDR1 SGHKS, CDR2 YYEKEE (reference sequence). The DNA of the CDR3 is TGTGCCAGCAGCTTAGAAGGGGTCGATTCACCCCTCCACTTT. Amino acids: CASSLEGVDSPLHF.